Included here is one TCR beta chain sequence, with context. Other nucleotide sequences in the sample specify the same CDR3. The sample comes from a study of blood T cell repertoires in COVID-19. Assay: immunoSEQ multiplex PCR; the TCRdb copy retains only in-frame clones and omits some. The table includes about 400,000 clones, 88% detected once. Trimming removed 4 bases at V and 1 base at J, with 8 bases between. The CDR3 consists of 13 residues. The germline CDR1 and CDR2 sequences are SGHRS and YFSETQ. The chain has TRBV5-1 and TRBJ1-1, with D unresolved. Sequenced sample: PBMCs or T cells enriched from blood (not recorded which). The TCR was taken from a woman aged 40 to 55 with acute COVID-19. The CDR3 protein is CASSLSRNTEAFF. CDR3 bases: TGCGCCAGCAGCCTGAGTCGGAACACTGAAGCTTTCTTT.